The 14 T cell receptor beta chains below were found in one sample sequenced in a study of cytomegalovirus exposure and HLA in healthy donors. With 60 Vbeta and 13 Jbeta primers, the PCR was carried out. Profiled with immunoSEQ multiplex PCR; TCRdb holds only in-frame clones, not every one. The table shows 200,000 to 250,000 clones, with approximately 88% occurring only once. The sequencing input was PBMCs. The receptors derive from a boy aged 2-15 years in good health and CMV-seronegative.

This clone has only a few counts. This sequence joins TRBV27 and TRBJ1-1, with TRBD1 identical over 9 bases. CDR1 is MNHEY, CDR2 SMNVEV, per germline (reference sequence). With 4 bases clipped from V and 3 bases from J, the junction kept 3 bases outside the gene matches. The CDR3 loop spans 14 amino acids. CDR3 nucleotide sequence: TGTGCCAGCAGTTACAGGGGGCTGGACACTGAAGCTTTCTTT. This gives the protein CASSYRGLDTEAFF.

The rearrangement uses TRBV5-8 and TRBJ2-5; 10 bases line up with TRBD2. The end of the DNA fits TRBJ2-7 better, so the J call may be wrong. CDR1 and CDR2 from the germline V gene are SGHTS and YDEGEE. The CDR3 spans 14 residues. In DNA, the CDR3 is TGTGCCAGCAGCGATACTAGCGGGGCCTACGAGCAGTACTTC. Residues: CASSDTSGAYEQYF.

The V call is TRBV13, the J call TRBJ2-3, with 8 bases fitting TRBD1. Losses at the gene ends were 2 bases for V and 5 bases for J; bases not matched to a gene: 3. Germline assignment: CDR1 PRHDT and CDR2 FYEKMQ (reference sequence). The CDR3 has 14 amino acids. The CDR3 protein is CASSLQGAGDTQYF. The CDR3 DNA sequence: TGTGCCAGCAGCTTACAGGGGGCAGGAGATACGCAGTATTTT. Complete variable domain (other parts from reference TRBV13 and TRBJ2-3): AAGVIQSPRHLIKEKRETATLKCYPIPRHDTVYWYQQGPGQDPQFLISFYEKMQSDKGSIPDRFSAQQFSDYHSELNMSSLELGDSALYFCASSLQGAGDTQYFGPGTRLTVL.

This chain joins TRBV6-1 and TRBJ1-2; TRBD1 agrees at 8 bases. This CDR3 has 14 residues. Germline CDR1 reads MNHNS; CDR2 reads SASEGT. V dropped 4 bases and J dropped 4; count of bases not matched to a gene: 5. CDR3 bases: TGTGCCAGCAGTGGTGGGACAGGACCCTATGGCTACACCTTC. Protein product: CASSGGTGPYGYTF.

The genes are TRBV6-6 and TRBJ2-1; 7 bases match TRBD1. Germline CDR1 reads MNHNY; CDR2 reads SVGAGI (reference sequence). V lost 6 bases to trimming and J lost 3 bases; unmatched junction nucleotides: 8. The CDR3 length is 15 residues. The CDR3 nucleotides read TGTGCCAGCAGCGTCGACAGGGAAATCTACAATGAGCAGTTCTTC. Protein product: CASSVDREIYNEQFF.

The chain recombines TRBV7-9 with TRBJ1-3, with D possibly matching TRBD1 (6 bases). The CDR3 is made up of 17 amino acids. Germline V gene sequence: CDR1 SEHNR, CDR2 FQNEAQ (reference sequence). Trimming shortened V by 5 bases and J by 0 bases, and 17 bases separated the two germline ends. CDR3: CASSEIRDTNSGNTIYF. Written as DNA, the CDR3 is TGTGCCAGCAGCGAGATCCGGGACACCAACTCTGGAAACACCATATATTTT.

The rearrangement links TRBV19 to TRBJ1-1, with 9 nucleotides matching TRBD1. The CDR3 contains 14 residues. Germline V gene sequence: CDR1 LNHDA, CDR2 SQIVND (reference sequence). The V segment lost 6 bases and the J segment 4 bases; nucleotides outside the gene matches: 6. CDR3 DNA sequence: TGTGCCAGTAGCCAGACAGGGGGGATCACTGAAGCTTTCTTT. Encoded protein: CASSQTGGITEAFF.

The genes are TRBV2 and TRBJ1-1, with D possibly being TRBD1 (6 bases). Germline CDR1 and CDR2: SNHLY and FYNNEI. V was cut by 4 bases and J by 4 bases, with 13 bases left in between. This CDR3 is built from 14 residues. The CDR3 nucleotides read TGTGCCAGCAGTGTTACAGGGTATACCACTGAAGCTTTCTTT. It encodes CASSVTGYTTEAFF.

The chain recombines TRBV5-4 with TRBJ2-5; 10 bases match TRBD1. Germline CDR1 reads SGHNT; CDR2 reads YYREEE (reference sequence). There are 14 residues in the CDR3. The V segment lost 4 bases and the J segment 1 base; nucleotides outside the gene matches: 1. CDR3 amino acids: CASSRTGGQETQYF. CDR3 in DNA: TGTGCCAGCAGCCGGACAGGGGGCCAAGAGACCCAGTACTTC. The full variable domain, with the rest looked up from reference TRBV5-4 and TRBJ2-5, is ETGVTQSPTHLIKTRGQQVTLRCSSQSGHNTVSWYQQALGQGPQFIFQYYREEENGRGNFPPRFSGLQFPNYSSELNVNALELDDSALYLCASSRTGGQETQYFGPGTRLLVL.

The J gene is TRBJ1-2, the V gene TRBV6-4; the match to TRBD1 covers 8 bases. V was pared by 6 bases and J by 4 bases, with 10 bases of the junction left unmatched. The length of the CDR3 is 15 residues. From germline, CDR1 is MRHNA and CDR2 SNTAGT. CDR3 DNA sequence: TGTGCCAGCAGAGACCAGGGGGCGCGAGGCTATGGCTACACCTTC. This gives the protein CASRDQGARGYGYTF.

The chain recombines TRBV5-6 with TRBJ2-5; the match to TRBD2 covers 16 bases. J gave up 2 bases and V 0 bases, and 4 bases lay outside the gene matches. The CDR3 extends over 18 amino acids. Looked up from germline, CDR1 is SGHDT and CDR2 is YYEEEE. In nucleotides, the CDR3 is TGTGCCAGCAGCTTGGGGGGACTAGCGGGGGGGCGGCAAGAGACCCAGTACTTC. Its translation: CASSLGGLAGGRQETQYF.

The gene calls are TRBV9 and TRBJ2-5; 11 bases match TRBD1. Trimming at V came to 0 bases and at J to 9 bases, leaving 7 bases not matched to a gene. The length of the CDR3 is 15 residues. Germline V lookup: CDR1 SGDLS, CDR2 YYNGEE. In nucleotides, the CDR3 is TGTGCCAGCAGCGTAGGAGGACAGGGGGCGATTTCCCAGTACTTC. This codes for CASSVGGQGAISQYF.

This clone came up once. The genes are TRBV5-1 and TRBJ2-1; 8 positions agree with TRBD2. The CDR3 runs 16 residues. The germline V gene has CDR1 SGHRS and CDR2 YFSETQ. After removal of 4 bases from V and 0 bases from J, the junction contained 6 bases not matched to a gene. The CDR3 bases are TGCGCCAGCAGCCCTAAGCGGGAGTCCTCCTACAATGAGCAGTTCTTC. Translation gives CASSPKRESSYNEQFF.

This clone was seen only once. V is TRBV6-1 and J is TRBJ1-6; D is possibly TRBD1 (5 bases). The CDR3 length is 16 residues. V lost 3 bases to trimming and J lost 7 bases, with 16 bases between them. Germline CDR1 is MNHNS and CDR2 is SASEGT. CDR3 protein: CASSERITGYNSPLHF. CDR3 coding DNA: TGTGCCAGCAGTGAGAGGATCACAGGATACAATTCACCCCTCCACTTT.